The text below deals with one TCR beta chain. What it binds is unknown. This specimen comes from a study of siplizumab effects on memory and regulatory T cells. Broader study findings: Memory cells that were CD4+ and unstimulated gave rise to alloreactive sequences, which siplizumab significantly reduced. Of the alloreactive clones, only a minor fraction mapped to unstimulated subsets.

CDR3 length: 15 amino acids. Trimming took 1 base from V and 7 from J; bases not matched to a gene: 8. The germline CDR1 and CDR2 sequences are SGHVS and FQNEAQ. The repertoire was sequenced with immunoSEQ multiplex PCR; TCRdb's copy has only in-frame clones and lacks some. The table records some 100,000 clones, more than 85% of them present only once. V gene TRBV7-8 combines with J gene TRBJ2-3, with TRBD2 matching 7 bases. The TCR originated in a human donor in good health. Some clones in this sample may be carry-over from other donors' samples. Sequencing input: CD4+ T cells sorted from blood. CDR3: CASSLEGTTKYTQYF. The CDR3 nucleotides read TGTGCCAGCAGCTTAGAAGGGACTACAAAATATACGCAGTATTTT.